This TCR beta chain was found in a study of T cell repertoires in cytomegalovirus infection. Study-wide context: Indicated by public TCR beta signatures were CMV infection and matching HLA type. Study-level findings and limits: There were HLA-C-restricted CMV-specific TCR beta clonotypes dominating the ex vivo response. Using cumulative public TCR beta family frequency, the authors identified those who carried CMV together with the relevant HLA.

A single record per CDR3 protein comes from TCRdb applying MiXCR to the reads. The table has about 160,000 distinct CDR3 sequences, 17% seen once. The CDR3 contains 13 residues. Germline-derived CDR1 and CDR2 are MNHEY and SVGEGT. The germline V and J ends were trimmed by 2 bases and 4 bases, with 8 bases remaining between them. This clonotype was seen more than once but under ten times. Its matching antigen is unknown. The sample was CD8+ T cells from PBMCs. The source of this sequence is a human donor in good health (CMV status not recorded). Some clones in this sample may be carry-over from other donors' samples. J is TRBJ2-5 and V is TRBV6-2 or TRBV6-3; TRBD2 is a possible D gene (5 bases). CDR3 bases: TGTGCCAGCAGTTACGGAGGAAGAGAGACCCAGTACTTC. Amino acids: CASSYGGRETQYF.